This TCR beta chain was sequenced during a study of T cells after yellow fever vaccination. At the level of the study: It was SMART-Seq v4 Ultra Low Input that prepared the fractions with low cell numbers. Overall study results and limits: On re-exposure, the response was weaker but peaked faster, at day 5 versus 15. Bulk-population clonotypes that are abundant could appear as contaminants in FACS-sorted repertoires.

For this clonotype: The antigen is not known.

Generation of TCR cDNA used 5'RACE template switching (which added a universal primer site and UMIs). TCRdb processed the 5' RACE reads anew with MiXCR; each CDR3 protein has one entry. The table shows some 200,000 distinct CDR3 sequences, with around 10% occurring only once. Trimming removed 6 bases at V and 6 bases at J, with 15 bases between. Germline-derived CDR1 and CDR2 are DFQATT and SNEGSKA (reference sequence). The CDR3 spans 12 residues. Sample: CD8+ T cells sorted from PBMCs, taken 15 days after the yellow fever booster vaccination. The chain joins TRBV20-1 to TRBJ2-7; D remains unclear. The sequence derives from a man younger than 30 who received the YFV17D yellow fever vaccine. The CDR3 nucleotides read TGCAGTGCCACACCGGGCTCCGGCGAGCAGTACTTC. Residues: CSATPGSGEQYF.